This TCR beta chain comes out of a study of shared clonotypes between healthy human individuals. Study in general: CD4 naive and memory got three plates each, CD8 naive two, CD8 memory one. Broader study findings: There were few donors, and this limited the genetic and exposure-history diversity represented. Naive CD4 clonotypes were shared across a few donors at about 5%.

It was CD45RO-negative cells, positively selected for CCR7, that made up naive CD8 cells, with terminally differentiated effector memory CD45RA+ cells excluded. Sequencing was performed with immunoSEQ multiplex PCR; in TCRdb, only in-frame clones are kept and a portion is missing. Counted here are about 2.2 million clones, just over 90% occurring once; the ten biggest clones make up 1.5% to 2%. As regards this clone: Its antigen is undetermined.

The sequence was collected from a man aged 18 to 30 in good health. Some clones in this sample may be carry-over from other donors' samples. Input material: naive CD8+ T cells from PBMCs.

CDR3 DNA sequence: TGCGCCAGCAGTGAGTCGTATCCGACTAGCGGGGGAACCTACAATGAGCAGTTCTTC. This translates into CASSESYPTSGGTYNEQFF. The rearrangement links TRBV10-2 to TRBJ2-1; 12 positions match TRBD2. The germline V gene encodes CDR1 WSHSY and CDR2 SAAADI. J lost 2 bases, V lost 0 bases, and 8 bases had no gene match. The CDR3 sequence is 19 residues long.